The source of this T cell receptor beta chain is a study of prognosis after radiotherapy for stage I lung cancer. At the level of the study: Distant metastases struck four patients a median of about 7 months after radiotherapy; about 16 showed no significant progression.

Genomic DNA yielded TCR beta CDR3, amplified by two-round multiplex PCR. With primers specific to each TRBV and TRBJ gene, the first-round PCR was performed. One entry per CDR3 protein, called by TCRdb with MiXCR from the multiplex PCR reads. The sample consists of roughly 30,000 distinct CDR3 sequences, 40% to 50% of them appearing once. As for this clonotype: Its antigen is not known.

Study findings and constraints: Stereotactic body radiation therapy was followed by a fall in unique TCR clone counts, with a median of approximately 10,000 versus 7,000.

The sequencing used PBMCs, collected before or after stereotactic body radiation therapy (not recorded which). This receptor was identified in a donor over 45 with non-small cell lung cancer.

This CDR3 is CASAGTDHYEQYF. For the CDR3, the DNA is TGCGCCAGCGCGGGGACAGATCACTACGAGCAGTACTTC. The chain joins TRBV5-1 to TRBJ2-7; D may be TRBD1 (7 bases). The CDR3 loop spans 13 amino acids. V gave up 7 bases and J gave up 3 bases, with 14 bases separating them. Germline V CDR1 and CDR2: SGHRS, YFSETQ.